This section outlines one TCR beta chain sequence together with its context. Its antigen is unknown. These data come from a study of cytomegalovirus exposure and HLA in healthy donors. Study findings and constraints: CMV serostatus was the sole immune exposure information available.

The PCR made use of 60 Vbeta and 13 Jbeta primers. Profiling relied on immunoSEQ multiplex PCR, and the TCRdb table lists in-frame clones only, not all of them. Here the sample spans about 120,000 clones, approximately 80% being singletons. CDR1 is LNHDA, CDR2 SQIVND, per germline (reference sequence). V shed 4 bases and J 4 bases; nucleotides not matched to a gene: 9. The CDR3 loop spans 15 amino acids. Sequencing used PBMCs. The chain uses TRBV19 and TRBJ2-5; TRBD2 agrees at 7 bases. The clonotype was recovered from a human donor in good health. CDR3 loop: CASSTSMGGGETQYF. Written as DNA, the CDR3 is TGTGCCAGTAGTACCTCCATGGGGGGGGGAGAGACCCAGTACTTC.